These 7 T cell receptor beta chains were all obtained from the same sample, sequenced in a study of cytomegalovirus exposure and HLA in healthy donors. With 60 Vbeta and 13 Jbeta primers, the PCR was carried out. The protocol was immunoSEQ multiplex PCR, while the TCRdb copy is restricted to in-frame clones and leaves out a portion. The sample shows roughly 80,000 clones, around 78% of them seen only once. The sample consisted of PBMCs. These receptor sequences come from a middle-aged man in good health and CMV-seronegative.

There are a few counts of this clone. J is TRBJ2-6 and V is TRBV7-3; the D is unclear. V dropped 5 bases and J dropped 3 bases, with 8 bases sitting between them. CDR3 size: 14 residues. Germline-derived CDR1 and CDR2 are SGHTA and FQGTGA. Written as DNA, the CDR3 is TGTGCCAGCAGCGTAGACAATGGGGCCAACGTCCTGACTTTC. It encodes CASSVDNGANVLTF.

This clone has a single count. The V and J genes are TRBV19 and TRBJ2-2, with 12 bases aligning to TRBD2. The CDR3 loop spans 16 amino acids. Germline trimming cut 6 bases from V and 4 bases from J; bases unmatched to any gene: 6. Germline assignment: CDR1 LNHDA and CDR2 SQIVND (reference sequence). The CDR3 loop reads CASRSGTSGFTGELFF. The CDR3, as DNA: TGTGCCAGTAGATCCGGGACTAGCGGGTTCACCGGGGAGCTGTTTTTT.

The J gene is TRBJ1-5, the V gene TRBV2, with D perhaps TRBD1 (5 bases). CDR3 length: 17 amino acids. V was cut by 1 base and J by 1 base, with 14 bases left in between. The germline gives CDR1 SNHLY, CDR2 FYNNEI. The CDR3 sequence is CASSEVGSGGSNQPQHF. DNA of the CDR3: TGTGCCAGCAGTGAAGTAGGGAGCGGGGGAAGCAATCAGCCCCAGCATTTT.

V gene TRBV7-9 combines with J gene TRBJ1-1, with D perhaps TRBD1 (5 bases). The CDR3 covers 19 residues. Deletions cut 1 base from V and 0 bases from J, with 21 bases between. The germline V gene encodes CDR1 SEHNR and CDR2 FQNEAQ (reference sequence). CDR3 nucleotides: TGTGCCAGCAGCTTAGGGGGCACGTGGGGGAGGACCTTGAACACTGAAGCTTTCTTT. Its protein is CASSLGGTWGRTLNTEAFF.

This clone was found a few times. The chain has TRBV6-5 and TRBJ1-2, with 9 bases that match TRBD1. The V and J ends lost 7 bases and 1 base, in that order; junction bases with no gene match: 4. Germline lookup yields CDR1 MNHEY and CDR2 SVGAGI. This CDR3 is built from 14 residues. The CDR3: CASNRQGGNYGYTF. CDR3 sequence (DNA): TGTGCCAGCAACCGACAGGGGGGTAACTATGGCTACACCTTC.

The rearrangement uses TRBV4-1 and TRBJ2-4; D is unresolved. Germline assignment: CDR1 MGHRA and CDR2 YSYEKL. V was pared by 4 bases and J by 0 bases, with 13 bases between. This CDR3 spans 16 amino acids. The chain's CDR3 is CASSPVQTRAKNIQYF. As DNA, the CDR3 is TGCGCCAGCAGCCCCGTCCAGACTCGAGCCAAAAACATTCAGTACTTC.

The chain couples TRBV9 to TRBJ2-5; D unresolved. Per germline, CDR1 SGDLS and CDR2 YYNGEE. The CDR3 has 13 residues. V was trimmed by 2 bases and J by 2 bases, leaving 7 bases between them. The CDR3 is CASSVAQQETQYF. CDR3 DNA sequence: TGTGCCAGCAGCGTTGCACAACAAGAGACCCAGTACTTC.